The clone carrying this T cell receptor (beta chain) was seen only a few times. Its target is unknown. The CDR3 totals 15 residues. V was shortened by 0 bases and J by 8 bases, with 17 bases between the two germline ends. Germline CDR1 reads SGHRS; CDR2 reads YFSETQ. This specimen comes from a study of response to subunit inactivated influenza vaccine. Findings and caveats of the study: Authors proposed each seasonal influenza vaccination draws in few new T cells.

TCRdb passed the RT-PCR reads through MiXCR, listing each CDR3 protein once. The table includes hundreds of thousands of distinct CDR3 sequences, 12% to 15% detected once. The clonotype comes from a man over 45 who received an inactivated influenza vaccine. The chain carries TRBV5-1 and TRBJ1-2, with D possibly being TRBD1 (6 bases). The sequencing used PBMCs from blood, collected 14 to 15 days before vaccination. CDR3 coding DNA: TGCGCCAGCAGCTTGGTTTTGGGGGCCCCCACGGGCTACACCTTC. As protein: CASSLVLGAPTGYTF.